A single sample gave rise to the 26 T cell receptor beta chains below, sequenced in a study of T cells in Graves' hyperthyroidism and ophthalmopathy. RNA transcripts yielded amplified TCR beta CDR3 regions. Carried out on the TCR CDR3, a first-round RT-PCR used the HTBI primer set. TCRdb re-called the multiplex PCR reads with MiXCR, one entry per CDR3 protein. The sample holds about 420,000 distinct CDR3 sequences; approximately 14% are singletons and the top ten take around 7%. Sequencing was done on a sample of blood. Receptors originate from a woman aged 18-29 years with Graves' hyperthyroidism.

The chain links TRBV12-3 or TRBV12-4 to TRBJ1-2; D might be TRBD1 (6 bases). Trimming pared 3 bases from V and 5 bases from J, leaving 19 bases between. This CDR3 has 16 residues. DNA of the CDR3: TGTGCCAGCAGTTTGTCGTTCCTGGGGGCAGGTTATGGCTACACCTTC. It specifies CASSLSFLGAGYGYTF.

At least ten counts were recorded for this clonotype. The chain links TRBV20-1 to TRBJ1-2; weak D call: TRBD1 (6 bases). The CDR3 sequence is 14 residues long. Germline assignment: CDR1 DFQATT and CDR2 SNEGSKA (reference sequence). The V end lost 3 bases, the J end lost 6 bases, and 17 bases lay between the germline ends. The CDR3 DNA reads TGCAGTGCTAGTCCGGAGGGGGGAAGCCATGGCTACACCTTC. Protein product: CSASPEGGSHGYTF.

The chain carries TRBV10-3 and TRBJ2-3, with 7 bases identical to TRBD2. CDR1 ENHRY and CDR2 SYGVKD come from the germline V gene. Unmatched junction bases numbered 2, after V lost 8 bases and J lost 0 bases. The CDR3 has 13 amino acids. CDR3 nucleotide sequence: TGTGCCATCCAGCGGGGTAGCACAGATACGCAGTATTTT. Amino acids: CAIQRGSTDTQYF.

This clonotype showed up many times. V and J are TRBV11-1 and TRBJ1-2; D gene ambiguous. CDR1 is SGHAT, CDR2 FQDESV, per germline (reference sequence). The V gene lost 6 bases and the J gene lost 2 bases, with 13 bases spanning the gap. The CDR3 runs 14 residues. This chain's CDR3 is CASRRDGSNYGYTF. In nucleotides, the CDR3 is TGTGCCAGCAGACGAGACGGGAGCAACTATGGCTACACCTTC.

This clonotype has just a few counts. The chain has TRBV6-1 and TRBJ2-3; 10 positions agree with TRBD1. V lost 5 bases to trimming and J lost 1 base; unmatched junction nucleotides: 6. CDR1 MNHNS and CDR2 SASEGT come from the germline V gene. CDR3 length: 16 residues. CDR3 nucleotide sequence: TGTGCCAGCAGTAGCCGGGACAGGGGTCGCACAGATACGCAGTATTTT. Translation: CASSSRDRGRTDTQYF.

The CDR3, as DNA: TGTGCCAGTAGTGGGGCCCCGGGACCGTCCTACGAGCAGTACTTC. Encoded protein: CASSGAPGPSYEQYF. V usage is TRBV19 and J usage is TRBJ2-7; the D call may be TRBD1 or TRBD2 (5 bases each). This CDR3 is 15 amino acids long. Trimming removed 5 bases from V and 1 base from J, with 15 bases in between. Germline V CDR1 and CDR2: LNHDA, SQIVND (reference sequence). The whole variable domain, remainder taken from reference TRBV19 and TRBJ2-7, is DGGITQSPKYLFRKEGQNVTLSCEQNLNHDAMYWYRQDPGQGLRLIYYSQIVNDFQKGDIAEGYSVSREKKESFPLTVTSAQKNPTAFYLCASSGAPGPSYEQYFGPGTRLTVT.

Many counts were recorded for this clonotype. The chain joins TRBV28 to TRBJ2-7, with 7 positions matching TRBD1. The CDR3 covers 14 residues. Losses at the gene ends were 6 bases for V and 3 bases for J; bases not matched to a gene: 8. The germline CDR1 and CDR2 sequences are MDHEN and SYDVKM. CDR3 amino acids: CASSRTGMLYEQYF. DNA of the CDR3: TGTGCCAGCAGCCGGACAGGCATGCTCTACGAGCAGTACTTC.

In regard to this clonotype: The conserved closing phenylalanine or tryptophan is absent in this CDR3, likely reflecting a read error. The genes are TRBV9 and TRBJ2-5; TRBD2 agrees at 7 bases. The V gene's germline CDR1 is SGDLS and CDR2 YYNGEE. The CDR3 has 16 residues. Germline trimming cut 3 bases from V and 5 bases from J; bases unmatched to any gene: 13. The CDR3 spells CASSAGSAGGRETQYS. CDR3 DNA sequence: TGTGCCAGCAGCGCCGGGTCGGCCGGGGGGAGGGAGACCCAGTACTCC.

This clonotype occurred a few times. The V and J genes are TRBV6-1 and TRBJ2-2; D unclear. V was shortened by 2 bases and J by 5 bases, with 12 bases between the two germline ends. CDR1 MNHNS and CDR2 SASEGT come from the germline V gene. The CDR3 loop spans 15 amino acids. CDR3 sequence reads: CASSELALGTGELFF. The CDR3, as DNA: TGTGCCAGCAGTGAATTGGCACTTGGGACCGGGGAGCTGTTTTTT.

This clonotype was picked up a small number of times. The chain links TRBV19 to TRBJ1-3; D may be TRBD1 (5 bases). Trimming cost V 9 bases and J 4 bases, with 22 bases left between them. Germline assignment: CDR1 LNHDA and CDR2 SQIVND (reference sequence). The CDR3 is 16 residues long. CDR3 in amino acids: CASKLRDPGEGNTIYF. The CDR3 coding sequence is TGTGCCAGCAAGCTTCGGGACCCCGGGGAAGGAAACACCATATATTTT. The complete variable domain, with remaining parts taken from reference TRBV19 and TRBJ1-3, reads DGGITQSPKYLFRKEGQNVTLSCEQNLNHDAMYWYRQDPGQGLRLIYYSQIVNDFQKGDIAEGYSVSREKKESFPLTVTSAQKNPTAFYLCASKLRDPGEGNTIYFGEGSWLTVV.

This clonotype has ten or more counts. The chain links TRBV27 to TRBJ2-7; TRBD2 agrees at 8 bases. This CDR3 has 15 residues. The V segment lost 3 bases and the J segment 3 bases; nucleotides outside the gene matches: 7. Germline CDR1 is MNHEY and CDR2 is SMNVEV (reference sequence). The CDR3 DNA follows: TGTGCCAGCAGTTTGTCTAGCGGGTATCGCTACGAGCAGTACTTC. It specifies CASSLSSGYRYEQYF.

The V and J genes are TRBV5-1 and TRBJ2-2; D is possibly TRBD1 (5 bases). The CDR3 contains 15 residues. In germline, CDR1 is SGHRS, CDR2 YFSETQ. Trimming removed 3 bases from V and 3 bases from J, with 12 bases in between. CDR3 sequence: CASSYSGLDTGELFF. CDR3 nucleotide sequence: TGCGCCAGCAGCTACTCAGGGCTAGACACCGGGGAGCTGTTTTTT.

V and J are TRBV12-5 and TRBJ1-5, with 7 nucleotides matching TRBD1. CDR1 is LGHNT, CDR2 FRNRAP, per germline. This CDR3 region has 15 residues. J gave up 3 bases and V 3 bases, and 5 bases lay outside the gene matches. CDR3 amino acids: CASGLQGPLNQPQHF. Written as DNA, the CDR3 is TGTGCTAGTGGTTTACAGGGGCCCCTCAATCAGCCCCAGCATTTT.

The rearrangement uses TRBV6-1 and TRBJ2-2; 9 nucleotides agree with TRBD1. Looked up from germline, CDR1 is MNHNS and CDR2 is SASEGT. V shed 5 bases and J 8 bases; nucleotides not matched to a gene: 9. This CDR3 has 15 residues. CDR3 amino acids: CASSPPGQGLGELFF. CDR3 coding DNA: TGTGCCAGCAGTCCTCCGGGACAGGGATTGGGGGAGCTGTTTTTT.

Many counts were recorded for this clonotype. The V and J genes are TRBV7-2 and TRBJ1-1, with TRBD1 matching 9 bases. CDR1 SGHTA and CDR2 FQGNSA come from the germline V gene. The V and J ends lost 3 bases and 2 bases, in that order; junction bases with no gene match: 4. This CDR3 has 15 amino acids. CDR3 protein: CASSLGTGQNTEAFF. The CDR3 region has the DNA TGTGCCAGCAGCTTGGGGACAGGGCAAAACACTGAAGCTTTCTTT.

V usage is TRBV29-1 and J usage is TRBJ1-2; 9 bases line up with TRBD1. Germline assignment: CDR1 SQVTM and CDR2 ANQGSEA. This CDR3 has 14 amino acids. V was pared by 2 bases and J by 4 bases, with 5 bases of the junction left unmatched. CDR3 DNA: TGCAGCGTTGAACGGGACAGGGCTTCCTATGGCTACACCTTC. It specifies CSVERDRASYGYTF.

This clonotype was picked up many times. The chain links TRBV20-1 to TRBJ2-5; 7 bases are shared with TRBD2. J was trimmed by 2 bases and V by 6 bases; bases with no gene match: 9. CDR3 length: 14 residues. Germline CDR1 and CDR2: DFQATT and SNEGSKA (reference sequence). The CDR3 here is CSARGVRGQETQYF. In DNA form, the CDR3 reads TGCAGTGCCCGGGGGGTGAGGGGACAAGAGACCCAGTACTTC.

CDR3 residues: CASSYTGQGAYNSPLHF. The CDR3 nucleotides read TGTGCCAGCAGTTATACCGGACAGGGGGCCTATAATTCACCCCTCCACTTT. The chain joins TRBV6-1 to TRBJ1-6; 10 nucleotides line up with TRBD1. The germline CDR1 and CDR2 sequences are MNHNS and SASEGT. The CDR3 totals 17 residues. With V trimmed by 5 bases and J by 2 bases, 6 bases remained unmatched.

The chain recombines TRBV27 with TRBJ1-1, with a possible D match to TRBD1 (6 bases). Trimming removed 5 bases at V and 0 bases at J, with 10 bases between. This CDR3 spans 14 amino acids. CDR1 is MNHEY, CDR2 SMNVEV, per germline (reference sequence). This chain's CDR3 is CASSKRQVNTEAFF. The CDR3 nucleotides read TGTGCCAGCAGTAAACGACAGGTGAACACTGAAGCTTTCTTT.

In its sample, this clonotype was seen many times. The chain has TRBV2 and TRBJ2-1; TRBD2 is a possible D gene (6 bases). The germline V and J ends were trimmed by 1 base and 4 bases, with 11 bases remaining between them. The CDR3 has 15 residues. Germline CDR1 is SNHLY and CDR2 is FYNNEI. As DNA, the CDR3 is TGTGCCAGCAGTGAAGGGACTATACCTTACAATGAGCAGTTCTTC. Its translation: CASSEGTIPYNEQFF.

This clonotype was recorded at least ten times. The V gene is TRBV6-1, the J gene TRBJ1-2, with 11 bases identical to TRBD1. This CDR3 has 14 amino acids. The V segment lost 5 bases and the J segment 4 bases; nucleotides outside the gene matches: 3. The germline V gene encodes CDR1 MNHNS and CDR2 SASEGT. The CDR3 bases are TGTGCCAGCAGTAAAGGGACAGGGGGCTATGGCTACACCTTC. The encoded protein is CASSKGTGGYGYTF.

In its sample, this clonotype was seen a few times. The V call is TRBV29-1, the J call TRBJ1-2, with D possibly TRBD1 on 6 matching bases. Germline-derived CDR1 and CDR2 are SQVTM and ANQGSEA. The CDR3 loop spans 12 amino acids. Trimming took off 4 bases at V and 4 bases at J, with 10 bases between the two ends. The CDR3 DNA follows: TGCAGCGTTGGGGGACACTCCTATGGCTACACCTTC. The encoded protein is CSVGGHSYGYTF. The variable domain in full, with the rest retrieved from reference TRBV29-1 and TRBJ1-2, is SAVISQKPSRDICQRGTSLTIQCQVDSQVTMMFWYRQQPGQSLTLIATANQGSEATYESGFVIDKFPISRPNLTFSTLTVSNMSPEDSSIYLCSVGGHSYGYTFGSGTRLTVV.

This clonotype was found many times. The J gene is TRBJ2-3, the V gene TRBV10-3, with 7 bases matching TRBD2. In germline, CDR1 is ENHRY, CDR2 SYGVKD. The CDR3 covers 15 residues. V shed 4 bases, J shed 4 bases, and the junction held 8 bases outside the gene matches. CDR3 DNA sequence: TGTGCCATCAGTGGAAAAGCGGGGCGTTCAGATACGCAGTATTTT. Translated, it gives CAISGKAGRSDTQYF.

Remarks on this clonotype: The junction differs from germline at one of its ends, possibly a read error. The rearrangement joins TRBV6-1 to TRBJ2-1; TRBD2 agrees at 9 bases. Germline V CDR1 and CDR2: MNHNS, SASEGT. This CDR3 is built from 14 residues. The DNA of the CDR3 is TGTGCCAGCGGTGAAGCGGGGGGATACAATGAGCAGTTCTTC. This translates into CASGEAGGYNEQFF.

This clonotype was seen at least ten times. The chain joins TRBV2 to TRBJ2-6; D is perhaps TRBD1 or TRBD2 (5 bases each). Deletions cut 6 bases from V and 4 bases from J, with 13 bases between. This CDR3 is built from 15 residues. The germline V gene has CDR1 SNHLY and CDR2 FYNNEI. CDR3 coding DNA: TGTGCCAGCAGAAGAGGGGCCCCCGGGGCCAACGTCCTGACTTTC. Translation: CASRRGAPGANVLTF. Supplemented by reference TRBV2 and TRBJ2-6, the full variable domain reads EPEVTQTPSHQVTQMGQEVILRCVPISNHLYFYWYRQILGQKVEFLVSFYNNEISEKSEIFDDQFSVERPDGSNFTLKIRSTKLEDSAMYFCASRRGAPGANVLTFGAGSRLTVL.

Only a few counts were recorded for this clonotype. This sequence joins TRBV6-1 and TRBJ2-2; D possibly matches TRBD1 or TRBD2 (6 bases each). The CDR3 spans 14 residues. Trimming cost V 3 bases and J 4 bases, with 9 bases left between them. Germline values: CDR1 MNHNS, CDR2 SASEGT. The DNA of the CDR3 is TGTGCCAGCAGTGACAGGGGAGGCACCGGGGAGCTGTTTTTT. Amino acids: CASSDRGGTGELFF.